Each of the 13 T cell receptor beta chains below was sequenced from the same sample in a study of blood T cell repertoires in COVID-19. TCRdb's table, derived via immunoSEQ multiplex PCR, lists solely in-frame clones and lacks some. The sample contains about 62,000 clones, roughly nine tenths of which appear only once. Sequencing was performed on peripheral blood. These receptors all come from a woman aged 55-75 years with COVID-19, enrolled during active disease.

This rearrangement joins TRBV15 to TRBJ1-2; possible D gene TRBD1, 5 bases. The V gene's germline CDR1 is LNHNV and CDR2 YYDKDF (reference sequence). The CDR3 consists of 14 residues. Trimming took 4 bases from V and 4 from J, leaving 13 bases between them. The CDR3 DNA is TGTGCCACCAGCAATTCCAGGGAAGGCTATGGCTACACCTTC. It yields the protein CATSNSREGYGYTF.

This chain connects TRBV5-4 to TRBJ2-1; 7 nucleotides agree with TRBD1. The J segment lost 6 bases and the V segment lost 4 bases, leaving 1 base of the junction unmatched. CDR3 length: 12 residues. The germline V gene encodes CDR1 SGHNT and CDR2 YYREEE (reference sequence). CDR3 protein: CASSRQGNEQFF. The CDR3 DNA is TGTGCCAGCAGCCGACAGGGCAATGAGCAGTTCTTC.

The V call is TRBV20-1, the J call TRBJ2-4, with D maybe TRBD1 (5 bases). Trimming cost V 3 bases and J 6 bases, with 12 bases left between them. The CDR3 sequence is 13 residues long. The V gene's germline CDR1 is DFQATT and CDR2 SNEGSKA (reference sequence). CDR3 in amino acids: CSASVGQGNIQYF. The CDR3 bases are TGCAGTGCTAGTGTCGGGCAGGGAAACATTCAGTACTTC.

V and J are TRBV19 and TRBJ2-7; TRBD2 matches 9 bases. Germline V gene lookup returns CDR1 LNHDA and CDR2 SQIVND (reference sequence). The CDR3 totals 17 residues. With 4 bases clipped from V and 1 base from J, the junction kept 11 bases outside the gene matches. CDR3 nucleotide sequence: TGTGCCAGTAGTAAGGGGCAAACTAGCGGGTTTTCCTACGAGCAGTACTTC. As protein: CASSKGQTSGFSYEQYF.

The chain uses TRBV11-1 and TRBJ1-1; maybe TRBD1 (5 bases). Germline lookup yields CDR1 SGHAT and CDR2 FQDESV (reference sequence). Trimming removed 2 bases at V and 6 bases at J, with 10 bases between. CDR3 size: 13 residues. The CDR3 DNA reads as TGTGCCAGCAGCTTAAAGGGGTGGGCTGAAGCTTTCTTT. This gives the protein CASSLKGWAEAFF.

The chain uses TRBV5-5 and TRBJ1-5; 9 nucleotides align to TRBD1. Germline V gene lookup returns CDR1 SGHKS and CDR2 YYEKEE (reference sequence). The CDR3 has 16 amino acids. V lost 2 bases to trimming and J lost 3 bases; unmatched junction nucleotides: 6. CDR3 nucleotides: TGTGCCAGCAGCTTACAGGGGGCGCATTCCAATCAGCCCCAGCATTTT. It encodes CASSLQGAHSNQPQHF. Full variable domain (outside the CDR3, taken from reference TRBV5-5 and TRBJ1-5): DAGVTQSPTHLIKTRGQQVTLRCSPISGHKSVSWYQQVLGQGPQFIFQYYEKEERGRGNFPDRFSARQFPNYSSELNVNALLLGDSALYLCASSLQGAHSNQPQHFGDGTRLSIL.

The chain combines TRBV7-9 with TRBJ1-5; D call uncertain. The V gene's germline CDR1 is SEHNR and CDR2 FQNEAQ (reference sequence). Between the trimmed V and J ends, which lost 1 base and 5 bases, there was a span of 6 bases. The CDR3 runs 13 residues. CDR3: CASSLGRDQPQHF. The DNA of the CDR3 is TGTGCCAGCAGCTTAGGTCGGGATCAGCCCCAGCATTTT. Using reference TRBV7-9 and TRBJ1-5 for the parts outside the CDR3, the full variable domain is DTGVSQNPRHKITKRGQNVTFRCDPISEHNRLYWYRQTLGQGPEFLTYFQNEAQLEKSRLLSDRFSAERPKGSFSTLEIQRTEQGDSAMYLCASSLGRDQPQHFGDGTRLSIL.

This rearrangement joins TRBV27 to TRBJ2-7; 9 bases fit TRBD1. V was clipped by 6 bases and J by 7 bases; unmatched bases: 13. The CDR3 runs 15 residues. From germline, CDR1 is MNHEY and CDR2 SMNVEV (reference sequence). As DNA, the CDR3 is TGTGCCAGCAGCCCGGACAGGGGTCCTTTAAGGGAGCAGTACTTC. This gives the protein CASSPDRGPLREQYF.

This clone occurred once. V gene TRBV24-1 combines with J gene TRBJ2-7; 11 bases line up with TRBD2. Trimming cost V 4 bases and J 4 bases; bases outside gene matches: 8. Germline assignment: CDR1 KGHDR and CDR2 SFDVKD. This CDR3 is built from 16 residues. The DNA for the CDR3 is TGTGCCACCAGTGACCGGACTAGCGGGCCGATTTACGAGCAGTACTTC. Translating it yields CATSDRTSGPIYEQYF.

The CDR3 DNA reads as TGTGCCAGCAGCCGGACTAGCGGTAACTCCTACGAGCAGTACTTC. This gives the protein CASSRTSGNSYEQYF. This chain uses TRBV7-2 with TRBJ2-7, with 10 bases matching TRBD2. This CDR3 spans 15 amino acids. V dropped 5 bases and J dropped 0; count of bases not matched to a gene: 4. Germline V gene lookup returns CDR1 SGHTA and CDR2 FQGNSA. Variable domain in full (rest from reference TRBV7-2 and TRBJ2-7): GAGVSQSPSNKVTEKGKDVELRCDPISGHTALYWYRQSLGQGLEFLIYFQGNSAPDKSGLPSDRFSAERTGGSVSTLTIQRTQQEDSAVYLCASSRTSGNSYEQYFGPGTRLTVT.

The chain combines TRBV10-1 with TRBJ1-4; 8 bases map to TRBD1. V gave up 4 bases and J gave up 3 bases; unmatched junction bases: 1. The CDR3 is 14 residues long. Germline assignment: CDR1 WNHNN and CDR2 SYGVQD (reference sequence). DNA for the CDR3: TGCGCCAGCAGTGGACAGGGGCCTAATGAAAAACTGTTTTTT. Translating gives CASSGQGPNEKLFF.

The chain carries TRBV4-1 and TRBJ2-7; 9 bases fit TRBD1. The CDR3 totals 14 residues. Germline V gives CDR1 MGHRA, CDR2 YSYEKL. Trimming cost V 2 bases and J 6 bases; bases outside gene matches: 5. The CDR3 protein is CASSQYRGPVEQYF. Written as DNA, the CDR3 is TGCGCCAGCAGCCAATACAGGGGGCCTGTCGAGCAGTACTTC.

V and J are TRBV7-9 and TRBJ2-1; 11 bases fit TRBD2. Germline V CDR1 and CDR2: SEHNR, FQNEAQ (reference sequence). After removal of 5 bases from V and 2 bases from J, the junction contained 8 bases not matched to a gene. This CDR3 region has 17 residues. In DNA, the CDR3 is TGTGCCAGCAGCCTACCTGTAGCGGGAGGGCCCTACAATGAGCAGTTCTTC. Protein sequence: CASSLPVAGGPYNEQFF.